Sequencing of this T cell receptor (beta chain) was carried out in a study of cytomegalovirus exposure and HLA in healthy donors. Whole-study findings and limits: For most TCR beta V segments, an earlier analysis put the productive rate at about 90% or about 30% of the time. Reports indicate that TCR beta sequences accurately predicted the HLA-A and HLA-B alleles of most subjects.

This clone occurred a few times. Its antigen is still unknown. The PCR employed 60 Vbeta primers together with 13 Jbeta primers. This table comes from immunoSEQ multiplex PCR, and its TCRdb copy is limited to in-frame clones, with some not included. The sample includes 85,000 to 95,000 clones, around 8% of them seen just once. This TCR was recovered from a man in his fifties or sixties in good health and CMV-seronegative. What was sequenced was PBMCs.

CDR3 sequence reads: CAWSPGTGLFGEQYF. CDR3 in DNA: TGTGCCTGGAGTCCTGGGACAGGGCTTTTCGGCGAGCAGTACTTC. This chain uses TRBV30 with TRBJ2-7; 9 bases line up with TRBD1. The CDR3 has 15 amino acids. V shed 2 bases and J 6 bases; nucleotides not matched to a gene: 11. Germline V gene lookup returns CDR1 GTSNPN and CDR2 SVGIG (reference sequence).